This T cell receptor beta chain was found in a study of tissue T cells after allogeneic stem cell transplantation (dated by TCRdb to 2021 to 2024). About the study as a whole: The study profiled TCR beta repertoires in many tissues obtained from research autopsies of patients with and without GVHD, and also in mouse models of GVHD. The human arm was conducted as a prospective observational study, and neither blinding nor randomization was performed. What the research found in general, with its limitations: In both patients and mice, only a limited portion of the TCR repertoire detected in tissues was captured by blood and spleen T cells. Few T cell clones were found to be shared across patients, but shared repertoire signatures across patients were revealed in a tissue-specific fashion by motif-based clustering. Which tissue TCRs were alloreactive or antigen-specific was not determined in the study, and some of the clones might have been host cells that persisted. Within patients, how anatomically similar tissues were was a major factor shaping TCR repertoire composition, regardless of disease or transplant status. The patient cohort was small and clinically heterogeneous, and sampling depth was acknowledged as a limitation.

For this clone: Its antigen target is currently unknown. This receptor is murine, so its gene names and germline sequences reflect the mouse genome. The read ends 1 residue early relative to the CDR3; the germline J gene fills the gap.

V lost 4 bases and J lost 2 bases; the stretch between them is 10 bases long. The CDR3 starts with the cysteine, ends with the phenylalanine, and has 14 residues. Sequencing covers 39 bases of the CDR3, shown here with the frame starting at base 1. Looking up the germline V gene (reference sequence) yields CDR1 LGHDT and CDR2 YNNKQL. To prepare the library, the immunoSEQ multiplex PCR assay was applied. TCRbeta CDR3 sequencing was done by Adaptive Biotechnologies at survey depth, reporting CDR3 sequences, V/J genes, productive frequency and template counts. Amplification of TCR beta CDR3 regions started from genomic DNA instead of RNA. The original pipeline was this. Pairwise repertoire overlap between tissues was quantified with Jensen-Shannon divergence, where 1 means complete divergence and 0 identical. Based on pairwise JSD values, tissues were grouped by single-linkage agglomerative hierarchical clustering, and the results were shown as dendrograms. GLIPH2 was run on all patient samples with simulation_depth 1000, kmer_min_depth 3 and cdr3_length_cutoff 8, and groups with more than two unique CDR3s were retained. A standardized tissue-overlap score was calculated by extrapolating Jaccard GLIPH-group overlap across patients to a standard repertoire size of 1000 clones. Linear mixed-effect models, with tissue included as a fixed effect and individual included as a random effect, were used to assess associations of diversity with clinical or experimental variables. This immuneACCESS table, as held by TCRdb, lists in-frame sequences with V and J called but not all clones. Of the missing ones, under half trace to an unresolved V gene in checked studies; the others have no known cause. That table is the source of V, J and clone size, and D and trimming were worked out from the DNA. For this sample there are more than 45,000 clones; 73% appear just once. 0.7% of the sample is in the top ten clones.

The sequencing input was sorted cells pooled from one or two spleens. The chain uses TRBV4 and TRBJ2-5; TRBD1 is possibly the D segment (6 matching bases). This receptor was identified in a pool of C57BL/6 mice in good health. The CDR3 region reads CASSSTGFQDTQYF. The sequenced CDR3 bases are TGTGCCAGCAGCTCGACAGGTTTCCAAGACACCCAGTAC.